The source of this T cell receptor beta chain is a study of T cell repertoires in cytomegalovirus infection. Study details: Public TCR beta signature analysis indicated the presence of both CMV infection and matching HLA type.

The table lists this clonotype with a few counts. As yet, its antigen is unknown. J lost 6 bases, V lost 5 bases, and 3 bases had no gene match. The CDR3 runs to 14 residues. Germline loops: CDR1 SEHNR, CDR2 FQNEAQ (reference sequence). Broader study findings: Of the TCR beta families, the public ones yielded a cumulative frequency that identified carriers of CMV plus the relevant HLA.

In TCRdb, the reads were re-called with MiXCR into one record per CDR3 protein. The profile covers 250,000 or so distinct CDR3 sequences, with about 15% appearing a single time and around 43% taken by the ten largest. The sequence was obtained from a human donor in good health (CMV status not recorded). Some clones in this sample may be carry-over from other donors' samples. The sample was CD8+ T cells from PBMCs. The chain uses TRBV7-9 and TRBJ1-6, with 8 bases identical to TRBD1. The CDR3 reads CASSPGGSNSPLHF. The CDR3 bases are TGTGCCAGCAGCCCAGGGGGCAGTAATTCACCCCTCCACTTT.